One T cell receptor (beta chain) is described in this entry. The antigen is undetermined. CDR3 length: 13 residues. The V gene lost 2 bases and the J gene lost 5 bases, with 7 bases spanning the gap. Per germline, CDR1 SGHTA and CDR2 FQGNSA. In making TCR beta libraries, quantitative 5'-RACE with molecular barcodes was used. TCRdb reanalysed the 5' RACE reads using MiXCR and keeps one entry per CDR3 protein. The sample consists of roughly 700,000 distinct CDR3 sequences, around 17% of them appearing once. The record originates from a study of CD8 T cells in ankylosing spondylitis. Study results and caveats: Disease-linked clones proved CD8+ and comparatively uncommon in peripheral blood. A TCR beta motif of 7 to 9 highly homologous variants seemed to mark ankylosing spondylitis blood.

The sequenced material came from blood, either unsorted or a sorted T cell fraction (not recorded which). This chain connects TRBV7-2 to TRBJ2-1, with D unresolved. The receptor comes from a male donor with ankylosing spondylitis. The CDR3 DNA follows: TGTGCCAGCAGCTTACCCCTACACAATGAGCAGTTCTTC. Translated, it gives CASSLPLHNEQFF.